Ten or more counts support the clone carrying this T cell receptor beta chain. The antigen is unknown. Reasons for excluding patients were uncontrolled infection, other autoimmune disease, pregnancy or lactation. This specimen comes from a study of T cells in Graves' hyperthyroidism and ophthalmopathy. In germline, CDR1 is SNHLY, CDR2 FYNNEI. V shed 6 bases and J shed 8 bases, with 11 bases lying between them. The CDR3 runs 13 residues. The study's findings and limits: By a 13 V-J model, ophthalmopathy was set apart from stable hyperthyroidism.

Regions amplified from RNA transcripts were the TCR beta CDR3 regions. The TCR CDR3 first-round RT-PCR relied on the HTBI primer set. TCRdb re-called the multiplex PCR reads through MiXCR, storing one row per CDR3 protein. The sample holds approximately 570,000 distinct CDR3 sequences, roughly 21% seen once. The sequence derives from a man in his forties with Graves' ophthalmopathy. Sequencing was done on a sample of blood. V is TRBV2 and J is TRBJ1-6, with a tentative D call TRBD1 (5 bases). The CDR3 nucleotides are TGTGCCAGCAGGCCCGGGACGGATTCACCCCTCCACTTT. It specifies CASRPGTDSPLHF.